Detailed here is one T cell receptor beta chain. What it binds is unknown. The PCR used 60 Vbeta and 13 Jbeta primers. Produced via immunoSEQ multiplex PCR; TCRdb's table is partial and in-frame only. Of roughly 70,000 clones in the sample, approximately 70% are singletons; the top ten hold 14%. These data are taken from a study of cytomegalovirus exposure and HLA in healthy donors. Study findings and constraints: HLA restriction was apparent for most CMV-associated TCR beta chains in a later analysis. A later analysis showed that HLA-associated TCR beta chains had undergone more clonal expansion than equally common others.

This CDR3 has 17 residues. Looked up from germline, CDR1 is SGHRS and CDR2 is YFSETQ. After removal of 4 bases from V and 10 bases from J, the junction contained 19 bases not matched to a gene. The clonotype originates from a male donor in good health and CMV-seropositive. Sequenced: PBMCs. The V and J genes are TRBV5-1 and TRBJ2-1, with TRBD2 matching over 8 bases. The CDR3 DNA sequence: TGCGCCAGCAGCCCGGGGGATTTGATCGGGGGGGCGAAAGAGCAGTTCTTC. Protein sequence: CASSPGDLIGGAKEQFF.